This T cell receptor beta chain was documented in a study of T-cell reconstitution after alpha-beta-depleted transplantation in children. Unique molecular identifiers featured in how the TCRbeta library was prepared. TCRdb recomputed calls from the PCR reads with MiXCR, one row per CDR3 protein. The sample yields approximately 520,000 distinct CDR3 sequences, 30% to 35% seen once. Looked up from germline, CDR1 is KGHSH and CDR2 is LQKENI. Trimming cost V 3 bases and J 8 bases; bases outside gene matches: 2. The length of the CDR3 is 13 residues. The chain is built from TRBV18 and TRBJ1-4; TRBD1 aligns across 8 bases. The TCR originated in a human donor who donated a stem cell graft to a child with aplastic anemia. The specimen comprised PBMCs from the stem cell graft donor, sampled from the stem cell graft. CDR3 DNA: TGTGCCAGCTCACCTTGGACAGGGGAAAAACTGTTTTTT. It codes for CASSPWTGEKLFF. The whole variable domain, filled in from reference TRBV18 and TRBJ1-4, reads NAGVMQNPRHLVRRRGQEARLRCSPMKGHSHVYWYRQLPEEGLKFMVYLQKENIIDESGMPKERFSAEFPKEGPSILRIQQVVRGDSAAYFCASSPWTGEKLFFGSGTQLSVL.